These T cell receptor beta chains were read from a single sample in a study of T cells in Graves' hyperthyroidism and ophthalmopathy. MiXCR was run by TCRdb on the multiplex PCR reads, yielding one entry per CDR3 protein. The sample shows 500,000 or so distinct CDR3 sequences, 17% of them seen only once. Sequenced: blood. The source of these receptors is a woman younger than 30 with Graves' ophthalmopathy. CDR3s include the opening cysteine and the closing phenylalanine or tryptophan. The order of the fields is D gene, clone size, J gene, CDR3 length, V gene, CDR3 protein, CDR3 DNA. The D gene is left open where the match is weak. Only some rows state a clone size, as once, few, many or a class for expanded clones.

.,.,TRBJ1-1,14,TRBV6-1,CASSVLDLNTEAFF,TGTGCCAGCAGTGTACTTGACTTGAACACTGAAGCTTTCTTT
TRBD1,many,TRBJ1-1,15,TRBV12-3/TRBV12-4,CASRTYRGLGTEAFF,TGTGCCAGCAGAACCTACAGGGGGCTGGGCACTGAAGCTTTCTTT
TRBD1,few,TRBJ2-3,14,TRBV7-3,CASSAPDRADTQYF,TGTGCCAGCAGCGCCCCCGACAGGGCGGATACGCAGTATTTT
.,many,TRBJ2-7,14,TRBV7-2,CASSFEGGIYEQYF,TGTGCCAGCAGCTTCGAGGGGGGGATCTACGAGCAGTACTTC
.,once,TRBJ1-1,14,TRBV14,CASSQDDRYSEAFF,TGTGCCAGCAGCCAAGACGATCGGTACAGTGAAGCTTTCTTT
TRBD1,few,TRBJ1-1,18,TRBV4-1,CASSQESGTGVGNTEAFF,TGCGCCAGCAGCCAAGAATCTGGGACAGGGGTAGGGAACACTGAAGCTTTCTTT
.,few,TRBJ1-1,11,TRBV5-6,CASSLGAESFF,TGTGCCAGCAGCTTGGGGGCGGAATCTTTCTTT
.,many,TRBJ1-4,11,TRBV2,CATLRSEKLFF,TGTGCCACCCTTCGCAGTGAAAAACTGTTTTTT
.,many,TRBJ2-1,16,TRBV6-1,CASSSDTLGSYNEQFF,TGTGCCAGCAGTTCCGATACCCTAGGCTCCTACAATGAGCAGTTCTTC
TRBD1,many,TRBJ2-7,15,TRBV6-2/TRBV6-3,CASSYRDRGLGEQYF,TGTGCCAGCAGTTACCGGGACAGGGGGCTTGGCGAGCAGTACTTC
TRBD2,.,TRBJ2-2,16,TRBV6-5,CASSYRTSEDTGELFF,TGTGCCAGCAGTTACCGGACTAGCGAGGACACCGGGGAGCTGTTTTTT
TRBD1,few,TRBJ2-1,17,TRBV4-3,CASSQDPAGTGKYEQFF,TGCGCCAGCAGCCAAGATCCGGCCGGGACAGGGAAATATGAGCAGTTCTTC
.,few,TRBJ2-1,19,TRBV11-1,CASSLVARLDPLGNNEQFF,TGTGCCAGCAGCTTAGTTGCGCGACTAGACCCCTTAGGGAACAATGAGCAGTTCTTC
TRBD2,few,TRBJ2-1,15,TRBV6-1,CASSYTSGTPNEQFF,TGTGCCAGCAGTTATACTAGCGGGACCCCCAATGAGCAGTTCTTC
.,few,TRBJ2-1,15,TRBV4-1,CASKTLGLSNNEQFF,TGCGCCAGCAAGACTTTAGGCTTATCTAACAATGAGCAGTTCTTC
.,few,TRBJ2-7,13,TRBV20-1,CSAIVREAYEQYF,TGCAGTGCTATCGTCAGGGAAGCCTACGAGCAGTACTTC
TRBD1,many,TRBJ1-1,16,TRBV20-1,CSARGPTGDAVTEAFF,TGCAGTGCTAGGGGGCCGACAGGGGACGCAGTCACTGAAGCTTTCTTT
TRBD1,once,TRBJ2-4,16,TRBV29-1,CSIRDSLLLAKNIQYF,TGCAGCATCCGGGACAGCCTGCTTTTAGCCAAAAACATTCAGTACTTC
.,.,TRBJ1-1,14,TRBV12-3/TRBV12-4,CASSKQGLNTEAFF,TGTGCCAGCAGTAAACAGGGCCTGAACACTGAAGCTTTCTTT
TRBD2,many,TRBJ2-3,15,TRBV3-1,CASSPGLESTDTQYF,TGTGCCAGCAGCCCAGGACTAGAAAGCACAGATACGCAGTATTTT
TRBD2,many,TRBJ2-2,15,TRBV7-2,CAITGTSGSTGELFF,TGTGCGATTACAGGGACTAGCGGGAGTACCGGGGAGCTGTTTTTT
.,many,TRBJ2-7,13,TRBV12-3/TRBV12-4,CASTWGGLGEQYF,TGTGCCAGCACCTGGGGGGGGCTGGGAGAGCAGTACTTC
.,.,TRBJ1-3,15,TRBV18,CASSPRTEVGNTIYF,TGTGCCAGCTCACCACGGACAGAAGTTGGAAACACCATATATTTT
TRBD1,many,TRBJ2-7,14,TRBV13,CASSLRDRDNEQYF,TGTGCCAGCAGCTTACGGGACAGGGACAACGAGCAGTACTTC
TRBD2,.,TRBJ2-5,15,TRBV7-7,CASSSGLARQETQYF,TGTGCTAGCAGCTCGGGACTAGCGAGGCAAGAGACCCAGTACTTC